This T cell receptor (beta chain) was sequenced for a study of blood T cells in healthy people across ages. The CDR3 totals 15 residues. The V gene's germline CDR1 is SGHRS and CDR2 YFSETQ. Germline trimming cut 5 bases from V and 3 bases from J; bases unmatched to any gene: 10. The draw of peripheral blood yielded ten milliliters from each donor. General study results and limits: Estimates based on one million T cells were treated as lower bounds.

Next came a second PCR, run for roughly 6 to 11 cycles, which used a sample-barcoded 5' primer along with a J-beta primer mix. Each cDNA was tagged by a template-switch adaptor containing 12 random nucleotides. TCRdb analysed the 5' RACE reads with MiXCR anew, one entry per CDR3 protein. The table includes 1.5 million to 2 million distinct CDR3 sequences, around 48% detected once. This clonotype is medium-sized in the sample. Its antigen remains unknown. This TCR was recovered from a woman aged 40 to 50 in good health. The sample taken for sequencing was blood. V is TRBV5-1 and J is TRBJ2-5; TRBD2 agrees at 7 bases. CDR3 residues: CASREAGYVEETQYF. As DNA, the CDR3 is TGCGCCAGCAGGGAAGCGGGGTACGTAGAAGAGACCCAGTACTTC.